Each of the 7 T cell receptor beta chains below was sequenced from the same sample in a study of post-analysis software for immune sequencing data. Regarding the study as a whole: Patients had higher frequencies than controls of about five TRBV segments, including TRBV5-6, TRBV5-1 and TRBV20-1.

Every TCR beta cDNA library bore unique molecular identifiers. TCRdb called the PCR reads again in MiXCR, with one record for every CDR3 protein. This table holds approximately 250,000 distinct CDR3 sequences, 30% to 45% found once. Antigen specificity for these receptors is unknown. Specimen: blood. All receptors derive from a girl aged 10-17 years with multiple sclerosis.

In this sample, this clonotype turned up many times. This sequence joins TRBV5-5 and TRBJ2-5; D may be TRBD1 or TRBD2 (5 bases each). V was trimmed by 4 bases and J by 2 bases, leaving 15 bases between them. The CDR3 spans 15 residues. Germline-derived CDR1 and CDR2 are SGHKS and YYEKEE (reference sequence). The CDR3 DNA reads TGTGCCAGCAGCCCATCGGTTGGGGGTCAAGAGACCCAGTACTTC. As protein: CASSPSVGGQETQYF. The full variable domain, its missing parts supplied by reference TRBV5-5 and TRBJ2-5, is DAGVTQSPTHLIKTRGQQVTLRCSPISGHKSVSWYQQVLGQGPQFIFQYYEKEERGRGNFPDRFSARQFPNYSSELNVNALLLGDSALYLCASSPSVGGQETQYFGPGTRLLVL.

Comments on this clonotype: This may be a read error, as it is one base from a much larger clone. V gene TRBV5-1 combines with J gene TRBJ2-7; 11 nucleotides agree with TRBD2. CDR1 is SGHRS and CDR2 is YFSETQ in the germline V gene. The J segment lost 7 bases and the V segment lost 4 bases, leaving 7 bases of the junction unmatched. This CDR3 is built from 14 residues. The CDR3: CASSGSGRAGEQYF. DNA for the CDR3: TGCGCCAGCAGCGGTAGCGGGAGGGCCGGTGAGCAGTACTTC.

The V call is TRBV7-2, the J call TRBJ1-3; no clear D gene. Germline lookup yields CDR1 SGHTA and CDR2 FQGNSA. The V gene lost 3 bases and the J gene lost 0 bases, with 12 bases spanning the gap. This CDR3 contains 16 residues. The CDR3 DNA is TGTGCCAGCAGCTTCGACGGCTTGGTCTCTGGAAACACCATATATTTT. It is translated as CASSFDGLVSGNTIYF. The variable domain in full, completed from reference TRBV7-2 and TRBJ1-3, reads GAGVSQSPSNKVTEKGKDVELRCDPISGHTALYWYRQSLGQGLEFLIYFQGNSAPDKSGLPSDRFSAERTGGSVSTLTIQRTQQEDSAVYLCASSFDGLVSGNTIYFGEGSWLTVV.

This sequence joins TRBV5-1 and TRBJ2-7, with TRBD1 identical over 7 bases. The CDR3 runs 13 residues. CDR1 is SGHRS and CDR2 is YFSETQ in the germline V gene. With 4 bases clipped from V and 5 bases from J, the junction kept 6 bases outside the gene matches. CDR3 region: CASSLTGSNEQYF. Written as DNA, the CDR3 is TGCGCCAGCAGCCTGACAGGGAGCAACGAGCAGTACTTC.

This clonotype was seen once. The chain employs TRBV5-6 and TRBJ2-2, with 9 bases fitting TRBD1. With V trimmed by 0 bases and J by 1 base, 1 base remained unmatched. The germline CDR1 and CDR2 sequences are SGHDT and YYEEEE. The CDR3 contains 16 residues. CDR3 protein: CASSLGTGVNTGELFF. DNA for the CDR3: TGTGCCAGCAGCTTGGGGACAGGGGTGAACACCGGGGAGCTGTTTTTT.

This clonotype turned up a few times. V gene TRBV14 combines with J gene TRBJ1-3; D unclear. Trimming pared 1 base from V and 3 bases from J, leaving 10 bases between. Germline CDR1 SGHDN, CDR2 FVKESK. The CDR3 runs 15 residues. The CDR3 sequence is CASSQVKGFGNTIYF. CDR3 DNA sequence: TGTGCCAGCAGCCAAGTGAAAGGCTTTGGAAACACCATATATTTT.

The rearrangement joins TRBV20-1 to TRBJ1-2; no clear D. There are 11 residues in the CDR3. Trimming pared 1 base from V and 8 bases from J, leaving 8 bases between. Germline lookup yields CDR1 DFQATT and CDR2 SNEGSKA (reference sequence). The CDR3 DNA reads TGCAGTGCTAGAGTGGTAGGCGGCTACACCTTC. Its translation is CSARVVGGYTF.